This TCR beta chain appears in the sequencing data of a study of post-analysis software for immune sequencing data. As for the study in general: Courses of disease covered relapsing-remitting, secondary progressive and progressive-relapsing multiple sclerosis.

Details on this clonotype: Antigen specificity is unknown.

Study findings and constraints: Included in a set of roughly five TRBV segments more frequent in patients than controls were TRBV5-6, TRBV5-1 and TRBV20-1.

Trimming removed 4 bases from V and 6 bases from J, with 14 bases in between. Per germline, CDR1 SNHLY and CDR2 FYNNEI. This CDR3 is 14 amino acids long. Unique molecular identifiers were built into the TCR beta cDNA libraries. Out of about 0.95 to 10 million T cells, a few hundred thousand cDNA molecules were generated. TCRdb re-analysed the PCR reads in MiXCR, keeping a single row per CDR3 protein. The data show 350,000 to 450,000 distinct CDR3 sequences, 30% to 45% seen once. The receptor was isolated from a girl aged 5 to 17 with multiple sclerosis. The chain has TRBV2 and TRBJ2-3; D possibly corresponds to TRBD2 (6 bases). Sequencing used blood. The CDR3 spells CASSGVSGEDTQYF. In DNA, the CDR3 is TGTGCCAGCAGTGGGGTTAGCGGAGAGGATACGCAGTATTTT.